These T cell receptor beta chains were read from a single sample in a study of blood T cells in healthy people across ages. TCRdb re-derived calls from the 5' RACE reads in MiXCR, one entry per CDR3 protein. The sample records about 1 million distinct CDR3 sequences, 20% to 25% being singletons. The data also belong to a second study, concerning T cells of mothers and their children.

The specimen sequenced was blood. These receptors all come from a girl aged 2-9 years in good health. Each CDR3 is given with its conserved first and last residue. The order of the fields is D gene, J gene, clone size, V gene, CDR3 DNA, CDR3 protein. D genes are given only for firm matches. Clone size is given for some rows only: seen once, a few or many times, or a class if the clone is expanded.

d_call: TRBD1; j_call: TRBJ2-2; clone_size: NA; v_call: TRBV29-1; cdr3_nt: TGCAGCGTTGATCGTTTGACAGGGGGCATCGGGGAGCTGTTTTTT; cdr3_aa: CSVDRLTGGIGELFF
d_call: NA; j_call: TRBJ2-3; clone_size: NA; v_call: TRBV5-6; cdr3_nt: TGTGCCAGCAGCGGGCCCATCCAGGGAACCGATACGCAGTATTTT; cdr3_aa: CASSGPIQGTDTQYF
d_call: NA; j_call: TRBJ2-5; clone_size: NA; v_call: TRBV6-5; cdr3_nt: TGTGCCAGCAGTTACCTTGCTACATCTTCTGCGCAGTACTTC; cdr3_aa: CASSYLATSSAQYF
d_call: TRBD2; j_call: TRBJ2-7; clone_size: few; v_call: TRBV28; cdr3_nt: TGTGCCAGCAGTTTAAGCGGGAGGGGAATCGAGCAGTACTTC; cdr3_aa: CASSLSGRGIEQYF
d_call: NA; j_call: TRBJ1-2; clone_size: NA; v_call: TRBV12-3/TRBV12-4; cdr3_nt: TGTGCCAGCAGTTTGATGCGATCGGGAGGCTACACCTTC; cdr3_aa: CASSLMRSGGYTF
d_call: TRBD1; j_call: TRBJ2-7; clone_size: NA; v_call: TRBV12-3/TRBV12-4; cdr3_nt: TGTGCCAGCAGTCCGGGACAGGCTCTGAACGAGCAGTACTTC; cdr3_aa: CASSPGQALNEQYF
d_call: NA; j_call: TRBJ2-1; clone_size: NA; v_call: TRBV9; cdr3_nt: TGTGCCAGCAGCGTTAGGGTTACGAATGAGCAGTTCTTC; cdr3_aa: CASSVRVTNEQFF
d_call: NA; j_call: TRBJ2-2; clone_size: few; v_call: TRBV29-1; cdr3_nt: TGCAGCGCACTAGCCACCGGGGAGCTGTTTTTT; cdr3_aa: CSALATGELFF
d_call: TRBD2; j_call: TRBJ2-1; clone_size: NA; v_call: TRBV10-3; cdr3_nt: TGTGCCATCAGTGAGACTAGCGGATCCTACAATGAGCAGTTCTTC; cdr3_aa: CAISETSGSYNEQFF
d_call: NA; j_call: TRBJ2-7; clone_size: few; v_call: TRBV7-9; cdr3_nt: TGTGCCAGCGCCCCTGACACCCCCTACGAGCAGTACTTC; cdr3_aa: CASAPDTPYEQYF
d_call: NA; j_call: TRBJ2-1; clone_size: NA; v_call: TRBV12-3/TRBV12-4; cdr3_nt: TGTGCCAGCAGTTTTGAGGGAGTCTTATACAATGAGCAGTTCTTC; cdr3_aa: CASSFEGVLYNEQFF
d_call: NA; j_call: TRBJ1-1; clone_size: NA; v_call: TRBV18; cdr3_nt: TGTGCCAGCTCACGGGATTTACAGGTTCATAACACTGAAGCTTTCTTT; cdr3_aa: CASSRDLQVHNTEAFF
d_call: NA; j_call: TRBJ2-4; clone_size: few; v_call: TRBV6-1; cdr3_nt: TGTGCCAGCAGGATGGGGGGAGCCAAAAACATTCAGTACTTC; cdr3_aa: CASRMGGAKNIQYF
d_call: NA; j_call: TRBJ1-1; clone_size: few; v_call: TRBV5-1; cdr3_nt: TGCGCCAGCAGCTTGGACGTGGGGAACACTGAAGCTTTCTTT; cdr3_aa: CASSLDVGNTEAFF
d_call: NA; j_call: TRBJ1-1; clone_size: few; v_call: TRBV20-1; cdr3_nt: TGCAGTGTAGACGCGGGGAGCACTGAAGCTTTCTTT; cdr3_aa: CSVDAGSTEAFF
d_call: TRBD1; j_call: TRBJ1-5; clone_size: NA; v_call: TRBV7-2; cdr3_nt: TGTGCCAGCGCGCAACAGGGGGGCAATCAGCCCCAGCATTTT; cdr3_aa: CASAQQGGNQPQHF
d_call: NA; j_call: TRBJ2-3; clone_size: NA; v_call: TRBV12-3/TRBV12-4; cdr3_nt: TGTGCCAGCAGGCGGGACCGAGGGCTGACAGATACGCAGTATTTT; cdr3_aa: CASRRDRGLTDTQYF
d_call: NA; j_call: TRBJ2-4; clone_size: few; v_call: TRBV18; cdr3_nt: TGTGCCAGCTCACCATCGGACTTCGTTACCAAAAACATTCAGTACTTC; cdr3_aa: CASSPSDFVTKNIQYF
d_call: NA; j_call: TRBJ2-1; clone_size: NA; v_call: TRBV13; cdr3_nt: TGTGCCAGCGGGCGGCGGTACAATGAGCAGTTCTTC; cdr3_aa: CASGRRYNEQFF
d_call: NA; j_call: TRBJ2-1; clone_size: many; v_call: TRBV29-1; cdr3_nt: TGCAGCGTTGAAGGGAGTTACAATGAGCAGTTCTTC; cdr3_aa: CSVEGSYNEQFF
d_call: TRBD1; j_call: TRBJ1-5; clone_size: few; v_call: TRBV12-3/TRBV12-4; cdr3_nt: TGTGCCAGCAGTGACAGGGTCAGCAATCAGCCCCAGCATTTT; cdr3_aa: CASSDRVSNQPQHF
d_call: TRBD2; j_call: TRBJ2-1; clone_size: once; v_call: TRBV29-1; cdr3_nt: TGCAGCGTGGCAGAGTATACCGGGGGGGAGCAGTTCTTC; cdr3_aa: CSVAEYTGGEQFF
d_call: NA; j_call: TRBJ2-7; clone_size: few; v_call: TRBV5-6; cdr3_nt: TGTGCCAGCAGCTTGGGGCCCGAGGCCGCCTACGAGCAGTACTTC; cdr3_aa: CASSLGPEAAYEQYF
d_call: TRBD2; j_call: TRBJ2-5; clone_size: few; v_call: TRBV19; cdr3_nt: TGTGCCAGTAGTATCGCAGCGGGAGGTGGGGAGACCCAGTACTTC; cdr3_aa: CASSIAAGGGETQYF
d_call: TRBD1; j_call: TRBJ1-1; clone_size: many; v_call: TRBV2; cdr3_nt: TGTGCCAGCAGTGCGACAGGGGGTGGCACTGAAGCTTTCTTT; cdr3_aa: CASSATGGGTEAFF
d_call: NA; j_call: TRBJ1-4; clone_size: NA; v_call: TRBV19; cdr3_nt: TGTGCCAGTAGTATTTCCAGGGTTGCCGAAAAACTGTTTTTT; cdr3_aa: CASSISRVAEKLFF
d_call: NA; j_call: TRBJ1-1; clone_size: NA; v_call: TRBV5-1; cdr3_nt: TGCGCCAGCAGCTTGAAACTGCTGAACACTGAAGCTTTCTTT; cdr3_aa: CASSLKLLNTEAFF
d_call: NA; j_call: TRBJ2-5; clone_size: NA; v_call: TRBV6-5; cdr3_nt: TGTGCCAGCAGTTATGGGGGCGAATACGGACGAGAGACCCAGTACTTC; cdr3_aa: CASSYGGEYGRETQYF
d_call: TRBD2; j_call: TRBJ2-1; clone_size: NA; v_call: TRBV29-1; cdr3_nt: TGCAGCGCCGAAGCCCGGGACTACCCCTACAATGAGCAGTTCTTC; cdr3_aa: CSAEARDYPYNEQFF
d_call: NA; j_call: TRBJ2-5; clone_size: few; v_call: TRBV10-3; cdr3_nt: TGTGCGATCGGGACCTCGTACCAAGAGACCCAGTACTTC; cdr3_aa: CAIGTSYQETQYF
d_call: NA; j_call: TRBJ1-1; clone_size: NA; v_call: TRBV29-1; cdr3_nt: TGCAGCGTTGATGAATCAGGGTCGACTGAAGCTTTCTTT; cdr3_aa: CSVDESGSTEAFF
d_call: NA; j_call: TRBJ1-5; clone_size: few; v_call: TRBV7-9; cdr3_nt: TGTGCCAGCAGCACTCAGGGGCAACAGCCCCAGCATTTT; cdr3_aa: CASSTQGQQPQHF
d_call: NA; j_call: TRBJ1-2; clone_size: NA; v_call: TRBV7-2; cdr3_nt: TGTGCCAGCAGCTTAGACGGTCTCTATGGCTACACCTTC; cdr3_aa: CASSLDGLYGYTF
d_call: NA; j_call: TRBJ2-3; clone_size: NA; v_call: TRBV29-1; cdr3_nt: TGCAGCGTTGAAGGAGGCGAAGGGGCCTACACAGATACGCAGTATTTT; cdr3_aa: CSVEGGEGAYTDTQYF
d_call: NA; j_call: TRBJ2-7; clone_size: few; v_call: TRBV29-1; cdr3_nt: TGCAGCGCTATGGACGTCTCCTACGAGCAGTACTTC; cdr3_aa: CSAMDVSYEQYF
d_call: TRBD2; j_call: TRBJ2-5; clone_size: few; v_call: TRBV28; cdr3_nt: TGTGCCGCTGGCCGGGGGGGGCAAGAGACCCAGTACTTC; cdr3_aa: CAAGRGGQETQYF
d_call: TRBD1; j_call: TRBJ2-2; clone_size: NA; v_call: TRBV20-1; cdr3_nt: TGCAGTGCTAGAGATCGACAGGGCTGGACCGGGGAGCTGTTTTTT; cdr3_aa: CSARDRQGWTGELFF
d_call: TRBD1; j_call: TRBJ1-1; clone_size: NA; v_call: TRBV12-3/TRBV12-4; cdr3_nt: TGTGCCAGCATTTCCACCGGACAGGGGAAGGCTGAAGCTTTCTTT; cdr3_aa: CASISTGQGKAEAFF
d_call: NA; j_call: TRBJ2-3; clone_size: NA; v_call: TRBV7-2; cdr3_nt: TGTGCCAGCAGCAAACCCTCGAACACCGATACGCAGTATTTT; cdr3_aa: CASSKPSNTDTQYF
d_call: NA; j_call: TRBJ2-7; clone_size: NA; v_call: TRBV21-1; cdr3_nt: TGTGCCAGCAGCAAAGTGGGACAAGGGCAGTACTTC; cdr3_aa: CASSKVGQGQYF
d_call: NA; j_call: TRBJ1-5; clone_size: NA; v_call: TRBV7-2; cdr3_nt: TGTGCCAGCAGTCCTGTCGGGGAGGGACAGCCCCAGCATTTT; cdr3_aa: CASSPVGEGQPQHF
d_call: NA; j_call: TRBJ2-7; clone_size: many; v_call: TRBV19; cdr3_nt: TGTGCCAGTAGTGCCGACAGCTACGAGCAGTACTTC; cdr3_aa: CASSADSYEQYF
d_call: TRBD1; j_call: TRBJ2-3; clone_size: few; v_call: TRBV2; cdr3_nt: TGTGCCAGCAGTGAAGTAGGACAGGGGAACACAGATACGCAGTATTTT; cdr3_aa: CASSEVGQGNTDTQYF
d_call: NA; j_call: TRBJ1-2; clone_size: few; v_call: TRBV6-1; cdr3_nt: TGTGCCAGCAGTGTCAGCCAGGGGACATACTATGGCTACACCTTC; cdr3_aa: CASSVSQGTYYGYTF
d_call: NA; j_call: TRBJ2-7; clone_size: NA; v_call: TRBV4-3; cdr3_nt: TGCGCCAGCAGCCAAAGGAGTGCAAGCTCCTACGAGCAGTACTTC; cdr3_aa: CASSQRSASSYEQYF
d_call: NA; j_call: TRBJ2-2; clone_size: NA; v_call: TRBV12-1; cdr3_nt: TGTGCCAGCAGCCCGCTGACTAGCCGGCGTTGGACCGGGGAGCTGTTTTTT; cdr3_aa: CASSPLTSRRWTGELFF
d_call: TRBD2; j_call: TRBJ2-1; clone_size: NA; v_call: TRBV18; cdr3_nt: TGTGCCAGCTCACCATCGTTGGAGGGACTAGCGGGGGCCTTTGGGCAGTTCTTC; cdr3_aa: CASSPSLEGLAGAFGQFF
d_call: TRBD2; j_call: TRBJ2-7; clone_size: few; v_call: TRBV10-2; cdr3_nt: TGCGCCAGCAGCCACAGCGGGAGGAGCTCCTACGAGCAGTACTTC; cdr3_aa: CASSHSGRSSYEQYF
d_call: TRBD1; j_call: TRBJ1-3; clone_size: once; v_call: TRBV12-3/TRBV12-4; cdr3_nt: TGTGCCAGCACTGCAGAAGGGACAGGTGGTGACACCATATATTTT; cdr3_aa: CASTAEGTGGDTIYF
d_call: TRBD2; j_call: TRBJ2-3; clone_size: few; v_call: TRBV29-1; cdr3_nt: TGCAGCGTTGAAGATTATTCAGGAGGGACTAGCGTTGATGATACGCAGTATTTT; cdr3_aa: CSVEDYSGGTSVDDTQYF
d_call: TRBD2; j_call: TRBJ2-3; clone_size: once; v_call: TRBV29-1; cdr3_nt: TGCAGCGTTGATGGTCTAGCGGGAGGAGATACGCAGTATTTT; cdr3_aa: CSVDGLAGGDTQYF
d_call: NA; j_call: TRBJ1-4; clone_size: NA; v_call: TRBV12-3/TRBV12-4; cdr3_nt: TGTGCCAGCAGTTTCTCTCTCGGAGATGAAAAACTGTTTTTT; cdr3_aa: CASSFSLGDEKLFF
d_call: TRBD1; j_call: TRBJ1-2; clone_size: NA; v_call: TRBV9; cdr3_nt: TGTGCCAGCAGCTCGGGGACAGCAGGAAATGGCTACACCTTC; cdr3_aa: CASSSGTAGNGYTF